This TCR beta chain was documented in a study of shared clonotypes between healthy human individuals. Across the study: The people who gave samples were a couple of women and a few men aged 18 to 49.

This clone was recorded only once. Its matching antigen is unknown. Naive-designated CD8 cells lacked CD45RO, were positively enriched for CCR7, and omitted terminally differentiated effector memory CD45RA+ cells. Those who donated, Caucasian adults without exception, all lived in Nashville, Tennessee. Produced via immunoSEQ multiplex PCR; TCRdb's table is partial and in-frame only. In the table there are roughly 2,000,000 clones, roughly 95% of which are singletons. Broader study findings: How much donors shared clonotypes was expected to be affected by sequencing depth. The genetic and exposure-history diversity represented was limited by few donors.

This receptor was obtained from a young man in good health. Specimen: naive CD8+ T cells sorted from blood.

The CDR3, as DNA: TGCGCCAGCAGCTTGTACCAGGGGATAGGCGAGCAGTACTTC. Translating gives CASSLYQGIGEQYF. The chain has TRBV5-1 and TRBJ2-7; D is perhaps TRBD1 (6 bases). V shed 1 base and J shed 6 bases, with 14 bases lying between them. CDR1 and CDR2 (germline): SGHRS, YFSETQ. The CDR3 consists of 14 residues.